Described below is a single T cell receptor beta chain sequence and its context. This clonotype appeared many times. Its antigen is currently not known. Per-base qualities were not stored, and no clone one base away is much larger. The CDR3 runs 14 amino acids, cysteine and phenylalanine included. Left in the record is the CDR3 DNA by itself, 42 bases read in frame from the first base. CDR1 and CDR2 (KGHDR, SFDVKD) derive from the germline V gene. V lost 4 bases and J lost 2 bases, and the count of bases not matched to a germline gene is 2. The data were obtained in a study of identical twins (dated by TCRdb to the mid-2010s). As for the study more broadly: TCR alpha and beta repertoires from monozygotic twins, unrelated adults of various ages and cord blood were deep-sequenced to test whether fetal clonotypes persist. To rule out contamination, replicate twin experiments were performed at different times with different library preparation protocols.

The protocol used for the library was 5' RACE. Reads for this sample came from an Illumina HiSeq 2000. Template switching introduced a universal primer binding site; the final cDNA contained a unique molecular identifier, enabling accurate counting of TCR cDNA molecules. Specific primers in the conserved constant-segment region were used to synthesize first-strand cDNA for the TCR alpha and beta chains. Each cDNA library was double barcoded, with a SMART-Mk sample barcode plus Illumina barcodes, to control for contamination. TruSeq adapter sequences and Illumina sample barcodes were added in two successive PCR steps. TCR alpha and beta cDNA libraries were sequenced on the Illumina HiSeq platform with custom primers. The study's own analysis went as follows. MiGEC processed the raw reads to extract unique molecular identifiers, while MiXCR was used to determine the CDR3 positions. For each individual, recombination models were inferred using an EM algorithm with the repgenHMM and IGoR tools. The analysis of shared clonotypes was done with the tcR package in R, with sharing normalized by the product of cloneset sizes. Out-of-frame nonproductive sequences were analyzed to study raw recombination free of thymic and clonal selection effects. TCRdb handled the public reads itself, with Q25 trimming in fastp and clone calling in MiXCR, and kept productive beta chains. CDR3 protein sequences are deduplicated, and each keeps its most common genes and DNA. The V and J calls follow TCRdb's processing rather than the paper's. This sample holds more than 400,000 distinct CDR3 sequences; 13% to 15% were observed only once. Of the sample, 0.44% falls within the top ten clones.

Every donor in the study was a healthy Caucasian. Three pairs of female monozygotic twins, all aged about 18 to 30 years, were included in the twin cohort. Positive isolation kits from Invitrogen were used to isolate CD4+ and CD8+ T cell populations. What the study reported, not specific to this receptor: Conclusions relied on cross-sectional statistical analysis, since the same donors could not be followed over many years. Compared with coincidental sharing between unrelated individuals, out-of-frame TCR alpha sequences shared between twins showed an excess of sequences with low generation probability. Out-of-frame TCR alpha sharing in monozygotic twins was systematically underestimated by recombination models, whereas sharing between unrelated individuals was in agreement with the recombination models. Fewer insertions were carried by abundant cord blood beta clonotypes, a similar but weaker trend appeared in young adult naive repertoires, and no such trend appeared in memory repertoires. Excess twin sharing in beta out-of-frame sequences was weaker because fewer shared sequences lowered the signal-to-noise ratio. Invariant T cells such as MAIT and iNKT could partly confound zero-insertion analyses, though diverse VJ usage argued against this for most clonotypes.

The data were also submitted as part of a second study, on yellow fever vaccine responses in identical twins. As the second study states: According to the authors, in identical twins the way T cells responded to vaccination appeared partly convergent and partly personalized. In identical twins, the study followed T cell clones that responded to the vaccine with precision.

This clonotype was sampled from a woman younger than 35 in good health. The rearrangement combines TRBV24-1 with TRBJ1-2, and 8 bases in between align with TRBD1. Sample: CD4+ T cells sorted from blood. The CDR3 sequence is CATSENRGNYGYTF. The nucleotide sequence is given as TGTGCCACCAGTGAAAACAGGGGGAACTATGGCTACACCTTC.